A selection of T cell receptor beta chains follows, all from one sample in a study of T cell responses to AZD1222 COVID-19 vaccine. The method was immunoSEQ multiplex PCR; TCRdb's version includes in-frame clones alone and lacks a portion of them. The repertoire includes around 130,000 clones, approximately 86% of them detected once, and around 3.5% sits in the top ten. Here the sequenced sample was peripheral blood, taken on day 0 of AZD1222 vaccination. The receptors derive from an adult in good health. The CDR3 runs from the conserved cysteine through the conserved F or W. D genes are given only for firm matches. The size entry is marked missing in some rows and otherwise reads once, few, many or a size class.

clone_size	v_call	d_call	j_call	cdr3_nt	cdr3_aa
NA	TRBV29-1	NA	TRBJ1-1	TGCAGCGCTGGGCGTGGGACTGGGAACACTGAAGCTTTCTTT	CSAGRGTGNTEAFF
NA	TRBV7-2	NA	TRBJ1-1	TGTGCCAGCAGCTTAGAGGGCAGACAGAGAGCTTTCTTT	CASSLEGRQRAFF
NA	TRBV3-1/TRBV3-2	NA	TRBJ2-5	TGTGCCAGCAGCCAGTTTTCTGAGTACCAAGAGACCCAGTACTTC	CASSQFSEYQETQYF
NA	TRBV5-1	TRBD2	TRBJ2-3	TGCGCCAGCGAAGGGACTAGCGCAGATACGCAGTATTTT	CASEGTSADTQYF
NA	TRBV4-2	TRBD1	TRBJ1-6	TGTGCCAGCAGCCGTTACAGGGGGCAAGTGGAGTCACCCCTCCACTTT	CASSRYRGQVESPLHF
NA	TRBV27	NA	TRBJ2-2	TGTGCCAGCAGTTTATTTCCCCAGCAGCCGAACACCGGGGAGCTGTTTTTT	CASSLFPQQPNTGELFF
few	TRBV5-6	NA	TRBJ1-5	TGTGCCAGCAGCTTGAGGCGGCGTAGCAATCAGCCCCAGCATTTT	CASSLRRRSNQPQHF
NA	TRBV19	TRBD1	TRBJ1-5	TGTGCCAGTAGTGAGACAGGGGTGCAGCCCCAGCATTTT	CASSETGVQPQHF
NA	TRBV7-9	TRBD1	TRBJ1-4	TGTGCCAGCAGCCTCGGGACAGGGAATGAAAAACTGTTTTTT	CASSLGTGNEKLFF
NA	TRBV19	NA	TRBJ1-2	TGTGCCAGTAGAGACCAATCCCCTTTCAACTATGGCTACACCTTC	CASRDQSPFNYGYTF
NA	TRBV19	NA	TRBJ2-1	TGTGCCAGTAGTGCAAATCTAGCGTCTGCTGAGCAGTTCTTC	CASSANLASAEQFF
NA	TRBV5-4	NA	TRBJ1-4	TGTGCCAGCAGTCTGGACACTAATGAAAAACTGTTTTTT	CASSLDTNEKLFF
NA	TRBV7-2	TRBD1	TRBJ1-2	TGTGCCAGCACGAGACAGGGTTATGGCTACACCTTC	CASTRQGYGYTF
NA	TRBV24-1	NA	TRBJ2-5	TGTGCCACCAGTGATTCTAGGCGACGCGGGGAGACCCAGTACTTC	CATSDSRRRGETQYF
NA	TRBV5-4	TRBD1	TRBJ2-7	TGTGCCAGCAGCTATGGACAGGGCCGGGTCGAGCAGTACTTC	CASSYGQGRVEQYF
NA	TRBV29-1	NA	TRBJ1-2	TGCAGCGTTGAAGATCGAGGAGGGCTTTACGGCTACACCTTC	CSVEDRGGLYGYTF
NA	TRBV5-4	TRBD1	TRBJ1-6	TGTGCCAGCAGCCTGGACAGGCGAGTTCCCCTCCACTTT	CASSLDRRVPLHF
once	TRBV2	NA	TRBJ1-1	TGTGCCAGCCACAGACATCCTGAAGCTTTCTTT	CASHRHPEAFF
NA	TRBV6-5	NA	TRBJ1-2	TGTGCCAGCAGTTACAGCCCAGGGGATGGCTACACCTTC	CASSYSPGDGYTF
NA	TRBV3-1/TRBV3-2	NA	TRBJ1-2	TGTGCCAGCAGCCAGATGGTTGGCCCTTATGGCTACACCTTC	CASSQMVGPYGYTF
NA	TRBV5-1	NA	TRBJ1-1	TGCGCCAGCAGCTTGAACACCGGACGCGGCGGTGAAGCTTTCTTT	CASSLNTGRGGEAFF
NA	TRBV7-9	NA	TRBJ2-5	TGTGCCAGCAGCCGCCAGGTGGCAGGGAACGAGACCCAGTACTTC	CASSRQVAGNETQYF
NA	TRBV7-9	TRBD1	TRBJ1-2	TGTGCCAGCAGATCAGGGGGCGCAAACTATGGCTACACCTTC	CASRSGGANYGYTF
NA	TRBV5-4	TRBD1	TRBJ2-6	TGTGCCAGCAGCTCCCGGGACAGGGGAACGGGGGCCAACGTCCTGACTTTC	CASSSRDRGTGANVLTF
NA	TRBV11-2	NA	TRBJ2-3	TGTGCCAGCAGCTTAGGTCGGGCAGATACGCAGTATTTT	CASSLGRADTQYF
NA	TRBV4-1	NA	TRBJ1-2	TGCGCCAGCAGCGACCCGGGCCGCTTCTATGGCTACACCTTC	CASSDPGRFYGYTF
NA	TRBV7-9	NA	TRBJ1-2	TGTGCCAGCAGCAACAACAGGGTATCGGGCGGCTACACCTTC	CASSNNRVSGGYTF
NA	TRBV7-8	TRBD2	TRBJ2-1	TGTGCCAGCAGCCGGGGCGGGGGGGACCCTAATGAGCAGTTCTTC	CASSRGGGDPNEQFF
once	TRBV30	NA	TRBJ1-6	TGTGCCTGGATGAGGAAGGGAAAGCAACCCCTCCACTTT	CAWMRKGKQPLHF
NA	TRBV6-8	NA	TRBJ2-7	TGTGCCAGCAGTTATTTTAAGGGTACGGGACCTGGGGAGCAGTACTTC	CASSYFKGTGPGEQYF
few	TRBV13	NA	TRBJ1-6	TGTGCCAGCAGCTTAGGCCTCGGGGGAGCCGCTTCACCCCTCCACTTT	CASSLGLGGAASPLHF
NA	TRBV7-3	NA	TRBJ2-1	TGTGCCAGCAGCTTAACGGGGGCCAACAATGAGCAGTTCTTC	CASSLTGANNEQFF